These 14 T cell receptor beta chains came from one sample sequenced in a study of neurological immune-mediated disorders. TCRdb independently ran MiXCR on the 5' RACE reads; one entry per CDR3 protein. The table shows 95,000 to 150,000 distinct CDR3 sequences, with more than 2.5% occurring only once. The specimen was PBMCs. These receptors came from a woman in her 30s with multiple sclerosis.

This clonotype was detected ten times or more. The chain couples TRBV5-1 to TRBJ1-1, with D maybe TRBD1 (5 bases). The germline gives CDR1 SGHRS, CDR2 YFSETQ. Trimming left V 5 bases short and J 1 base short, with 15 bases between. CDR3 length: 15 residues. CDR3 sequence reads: CASRLREGPNTEAFF. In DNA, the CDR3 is TGCGCCAGCAGATTGCGGGAGGGACCGAACACTGAAGCTTTCTTT.

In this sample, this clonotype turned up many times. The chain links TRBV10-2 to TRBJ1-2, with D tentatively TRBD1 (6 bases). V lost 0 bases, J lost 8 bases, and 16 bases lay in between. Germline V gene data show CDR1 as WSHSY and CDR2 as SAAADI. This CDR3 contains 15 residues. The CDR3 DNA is TGCGCCAGCAGTGAGTCCAAGACAGGCCGCCTAGGCTACACCTTC. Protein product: CASSESKTGRLGYTF.

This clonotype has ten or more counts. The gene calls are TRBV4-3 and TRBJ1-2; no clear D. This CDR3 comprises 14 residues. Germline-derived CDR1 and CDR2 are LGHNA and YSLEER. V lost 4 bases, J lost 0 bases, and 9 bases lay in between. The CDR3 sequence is CASSRLSANYGYTF. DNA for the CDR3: TGCGCCAGCAGCCGGTTGTCCGCTAACTATGGCTACACCTTC.

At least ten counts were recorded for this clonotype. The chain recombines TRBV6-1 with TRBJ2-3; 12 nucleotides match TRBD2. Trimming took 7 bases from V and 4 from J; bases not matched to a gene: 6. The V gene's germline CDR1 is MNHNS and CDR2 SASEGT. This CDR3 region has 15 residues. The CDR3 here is CASIMTSGSSDTQYF. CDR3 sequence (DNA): TGTGCCAGCATTATGACTAGCGGGAGTTCAGATACGCAGTATTTT.

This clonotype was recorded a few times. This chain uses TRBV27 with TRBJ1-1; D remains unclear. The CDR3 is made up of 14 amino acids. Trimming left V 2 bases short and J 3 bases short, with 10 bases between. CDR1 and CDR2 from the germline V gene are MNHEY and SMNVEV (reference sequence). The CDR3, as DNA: TGTGCCAGCAGTTTAAGGGCAGGTCACACTGAAGCTTTCTTT. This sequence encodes CASSLRAGHTEAFF.

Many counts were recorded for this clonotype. CDR3 nucleotides: TGTGCCAGCAGTTACCGACAGCGGGATGCCAAAAACATTCAGTACTTC. This sequence encodes CASSYRQRDAKNIQYF. The chain recombines TRBV28 with TRBJ2-4, with TRBD2 matching over 7 bases. The CDR3 extends over 16 amino acids. Germline loops: CDR1 MDHEN, CDR2 SYDVKM. V trimming: 4 bases; J trimming: 1 base; junction bases outside the gene matches: 7.

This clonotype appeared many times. CDR3 sequence reads: CSVDVLAEGNGELFF. The CDR3, as DNA: TGCAGCGTTGACGTCCTAGCGGAGGGGAACGGGGAGCTGTTTTTT. The V and J genes are TRBV29-1 and TRBJ2-2; 7 bases fit TRBD2. V shed 3 bases and J 7 bases; nucleotides not matched to a gene: 11. This CDR3 comprises 15 residues. CDR1 SQVTM and CDR2 ANQGSEA come from the germline V gene.

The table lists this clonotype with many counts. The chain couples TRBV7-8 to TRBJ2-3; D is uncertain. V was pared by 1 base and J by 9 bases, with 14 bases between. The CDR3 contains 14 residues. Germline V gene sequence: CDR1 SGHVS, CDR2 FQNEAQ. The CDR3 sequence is CASSLGPSGVTQYF. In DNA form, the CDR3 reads TGTGCCAGCAGCTTAGGGCCTTCCGGAGTCACGCAGTATTTT.

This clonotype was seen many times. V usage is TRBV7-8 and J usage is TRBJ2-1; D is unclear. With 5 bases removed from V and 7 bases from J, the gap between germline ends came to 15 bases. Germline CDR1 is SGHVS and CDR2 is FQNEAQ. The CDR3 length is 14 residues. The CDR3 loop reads CASSHPISSNEQFF. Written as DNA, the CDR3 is TGTGCCAGCAGCCATCCTATTAGCTCAAATGAGCAGTTCTTC.

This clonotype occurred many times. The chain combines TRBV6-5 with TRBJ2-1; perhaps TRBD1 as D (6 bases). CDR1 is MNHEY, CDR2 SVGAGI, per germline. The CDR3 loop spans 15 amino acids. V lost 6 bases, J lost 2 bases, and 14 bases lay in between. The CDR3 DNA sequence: TGTGCCAGCAGGTCTGACGGGACACCCTACAATGAGCAGTTCTTC. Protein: CASRSDGTPYNEQFF.

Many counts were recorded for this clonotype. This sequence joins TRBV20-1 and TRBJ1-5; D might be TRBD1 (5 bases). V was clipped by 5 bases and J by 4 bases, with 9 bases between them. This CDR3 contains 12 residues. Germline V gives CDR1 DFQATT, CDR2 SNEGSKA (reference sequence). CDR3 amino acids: CSAQRQNQPQHF. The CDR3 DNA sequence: TGCAGTGCTCAAAGACAGAATCAGCCCCAGCATTTT.

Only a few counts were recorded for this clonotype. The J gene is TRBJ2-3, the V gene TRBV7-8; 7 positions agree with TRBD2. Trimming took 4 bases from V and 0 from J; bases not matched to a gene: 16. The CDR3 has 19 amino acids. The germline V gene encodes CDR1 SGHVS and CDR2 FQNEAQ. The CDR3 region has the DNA TGTGCCAGCAGCTCAGAGTCGCAGACTAGCCGGTTGAGCACAGATACGCAGTATTTT. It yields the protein CASSSESQTSRLSTDTQYF.

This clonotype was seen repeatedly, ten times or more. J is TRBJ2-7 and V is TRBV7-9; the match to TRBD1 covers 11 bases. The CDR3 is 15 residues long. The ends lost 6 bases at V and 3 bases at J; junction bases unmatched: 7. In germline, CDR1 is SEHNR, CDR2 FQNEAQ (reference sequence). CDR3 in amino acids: CASSTPGTGGYEQYF. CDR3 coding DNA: TGTGCCAGCAGTACCCCCGGGACAGGGGGCTACGAGCAGTACTTC.

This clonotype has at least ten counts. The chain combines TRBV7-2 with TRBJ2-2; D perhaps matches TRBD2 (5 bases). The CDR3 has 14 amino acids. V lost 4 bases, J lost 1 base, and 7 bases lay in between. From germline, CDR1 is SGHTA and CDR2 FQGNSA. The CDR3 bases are TGTGCCAGCAGCTCCGGGATGAACACCGGGGAGCTGTTTTTT. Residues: CASSSGMNTGELFF.